Below, 11 T cell receptor beta chains from the same sample are listed, as sequenced in a study of T cells in Graves' hyperthyroidism and ophthalmopathy. The CDR3 regions of TCR beta were amplified from RNA transcripts. TCR CDR3 regions were first amplified by RT-PCR with HTBI primers. A single record per CDR3 protein comes from TCRdb applying MiXCR to the multiplex PCR reads. The data hold approximately 400,000 distinct CDR3 sequences, with 14% observed a single time. The source material was blood. The source is a woman aged 55-70 years with Graves' hyperthyroidism.

This clonotype has only a few counts. This chain links TRBV7-3 with TRBJ2-2; TRBD1 matches at 9 bases. The CDR3 is 17 amino acids. Germline V gene lookup returns CDR1 SGHTA and CDR2 FQGTGA. J was trimmed by 6 bases and V by 2 bases; bases with no gene match: 10. CDR3 amino acids: CASSLSRDRVSSGELFF. CDR3 nucleotide sequence: TGTGCCAGCAGCTTATCACGGGACAGGGTATCATCCGGGGAGCTGTTTTTT.

This clonotype was seen repeatedly, ten times or more. The chain employs TRBV6-1 and TRBJ1-1; maybe TRBD1 (5 bases). The germline gives CDR1 MNHNS, CDR2 SASEGT. V was trimmed by 9 bases and J by 1 base, leaving 18 bases between them. This CDR3 has 15 residues. CDR3 DNA: TGTGCCAGACCCGAAGGGGAGGACGGGAACACTGAAGCTTTCTTT. This gives the protein CARPEGEDGNTEAFF.

This clonotype was detected ten times or more. The rearrangement links TRBV9 to TRBJ2-5; D unclear. V was shortened by 0 bases and J by 5 bases, with 14 bases between the two germline ends. Per the germline V gene, CDR1 is SGDLS and CDR2 is YYNGEE. The CDR3 has 15 residues. Here the CDR3 DNA reads TGTGCCAGCAGCGTAGGTGCAGGTGCGCCGGAGACCCAGTACTTC. Amino acids: CASSVGAGAPETQYF.

This clonotype was found a few times. The rearrangement uses TRBV7-9 and TRBJ2-5; the D gene is possibly TRBD1 (6 bases). Germline assignment: CDR1 SEHNR and CDR2 FQNEAQ (reference sequence). V shed 5 bases and J shed 6 bases, with 28 bases lying between them. The CDR3 is made up of 18 amino acids. CDR3: CASSHSLLGTPGIQTQYF. CDR3 nucleotide sequence: TGTGCCAGCAGCCATTCACTGTTGGGGACACCGGGAATACAGACCCAGTACTTC. The full variable domain, rest sourced from reference TRBV7-9 and TRBJ2-5, is DTGVSQNPRHKITKRGQNVTFRCDPISEHNRLYWYRQTLGQGPEFLTYFQNEAQLEKSRLLSDRFSAERPKGSFSTLEIQRTEQGDSAMYLCASSHSLLGTPGIQTQYFGPGTRLLVL.

The V call is TRBV6-4, the J call TRBJ2-3, with 13 bases matching TRBD2. V shed 2 bases, J shed 2 bases, and the junction held 10 bases outside the gene matches. Per germline, CDR1 MRHNA and CDR2 SNTAGT. This CDR3 spans 19 amino acids. CDR3 DNA: TGTGCCAGCAGTGACCCGAGGGGGACTAGCGGGATATCCACAGATACGCAGTATTTT. Encoded protein: CASSDPRGTSGISTDTQYF.

This clonotype was observed many times. This chain joins TRBV5-1 and TRBJ2-7; 9 positions agree with TRBD2. The V gene end was trimmed by 4 bases and the J gene end by 5 bases; junction bases not matched to a gene: 7. The CDR3 extends over 14 amino acids. The germline gives CDR1 SGHRS, CDR2 YFSETQ. The chain's CDR3 is CASSISGRWDEQYF. CDR3 DNA: TGCGCCAGCAGCATTAGCGGGAGATGGGACGAGCAGTACTTC.

This clonotype turned up a few times. Possible read error: a much larger clone is one base away. The chain is built from TRBV30 and TRBJ2-1; TRBD2 aligns across 9 bases. Germline CDR1 is GTSNPN and CDR2 is SVGIG (reference sequence). There are 11 residues in the CDR3. CDR3 protein: CALAGANEQSF. The CDR3 region has the DNA TGTGCCTTAGCGGGAGCCAATGAGCAGTCCTTC.

This clonotype has more than one count but fewer than ten. J is TRBJ2-1 and V is TRBV9; D is uncertain. Trimming removed 4 bases at V and 7 bases at J, with 15 bases between. CDR3 length: 14 residues. The germline gives CDR1 SGDLS, CDR2 YYNGEE. The CDR3 sequence: CASSPPGRENEQFF. DNA for the CDR3: TGTGCCAGCAGCCCCCCGGGCAGAGAGAATGAGCAGTTCTTC.

The rearrangement uses TRBV18 and TRBJ2-5; a possible D gene is TRBD2 (5 bases). Germline V gene sequence: CDR1 KGHSH, CDR2 LQKENI. The CDR3 runs 16 residues. V lost 0 bases and J 5 bases, leaving 16 bases between the germline ends. CDR3 residues: CASSPPTTLARETQYF. Here the CDR3 DNA reads TGTGCCAGCTCACCACCCACCACCCTAGCTCGGGAGACCCAGTACTTC.

This clonotype was observed many times. The CDR3: CAWSRRRADTQYF. The DNA for the CDR3 is TGTGCCTGGAGTCGCAGGAGGGCAGATACGCAGTATTTT. The chain uses TRBV30 and TRBJ2-3; D might be TRBD2 (6 bases). Trimming took 2 bases from V and 4 from J, leaving 10 bases between them. The V gene's germline CDR1 is GTSNPN and CDR2 SVGIG (reference sequence). The CDR3 spans 13 residues.

This clonotype was detected ten times or more. V usage is TRBV20-1 and J usage is TRBJ2-3, with TRBD2 identical over 7 bases. Germline CDR1 is DFQATT and CDR2 is SNEGSKA (reference sequence). There are 14 residues in the CDR3. The V gene end was trimmed by 5 bases and the J gene end by 4 bases; junction bases not matched to a gene: 9. The CDR3, as DNA: TGCAGTGCTGGGGGGGGAGGGCCCTCAGATACGCAGTATTTT. This encodes CSAGGGGPSDTQYF.